This note documents a single TCR beta chain sequence. The antigen is not known. The sample belongs to a study of cytomegalovirus exposure and HLA in healthy donors. Study-level background: From donors who were HLA-typed, an early data release held 80 million or so unique TCRs. General observations from the study: The authors listed 150 to 200 TCR beta chains as cytomegalovirus-associated. Accurate prediction of most subjects' HLA-A and HLA-B alleles from TCR beta sequences was reported. Segments of the TCR beta V type were, in most cases, productive about 87% or about 30% of the time in an earlier analysis.

It was with 60 Vbeta and 13 Jbeta primers that the PCR ran. Clones were read by immunoSEQ multiplex PCR, and TCRdb kept only the in-frame ones, dropping some. The data hold about 200,000 clones, with 65% to 80% observed a single time. The CDR3 is 13 residues long. From germline, CDR1 is SGHAT and CDR2 FQNNGV. Trimming pared 2 bases from V and 1 base from J, leaving 2 bases between. The TCR comes from a woman in her twenties or thirties in good health and CMV-seropositive. The chain is built from TRBV11-2 and TRBJ2-2; unclear D gene. Sequencing was carried out using PBMCs. In DNA, the CDR3 is TGTGCCAGCAGCTTACAGAACACCGGGGAGCTGTTTTTT. Protein sequence: CASSLQNTGELFF.